A selection of T cell receptor beta chains follows, all from one sample in a study of memory CD8 T cells in hepatitis C reinfection. The repertoire was sequenced with immunoSEQ multiplex PCR; TCRdb's copy has only in-frame clones and lacks some. The sample holds some 46,000 clones, roughly nine tenths seen once. The specimen sequenced was naive CD8+ T cells sorted from blood. The receptor set was obtained from a man aged 18-30 years with hepatitis C virus infection. Both conserved end residues are part of each CDR3. The D gene is left open where the match is weak. Expanded clones are given a class, and other clones once, few, many or no size at all.

14	.	TRBJ2-2	TRBV19	.	CASSIGSAGGELFF	TGTGCCAGTAGTATTGGGTCCGCGGGGGGGGAGCTGTTTTTT
16	once	TRBJ2-6	TRBV28	.	CASKTLRASGANVLTF	TGTGCCAGCAAAACCCTCAGGGCCTCTGGGGCCAACGTCCTGACTTTC
12	.	TRBJ1-4	TRBV6-6	.	CASSYGGEKLFF	TGTGCCAGCAGTTACGGAGGGGAAAAACTGTTTTTT
15	.	TRBJ1-2	TRBV4-1	TRBD1	CASSSRQGANYGYTF	TGCGCCAGCAGCTCGCGACAGGGGGCTAACTATGGCTACACCTTC
14	.	TRBJ2-1	TRBV6-6	TRBD1	CASSPGQGHNEQFF	TGTGCCAGCAGCCCGGGACAGGGACACAATGAGCAGTTCTTC
17	.	TRBJ1-2	TRBV7-9	.	CASSSPPGREPSYGYTF	TGTGCCAGCAGCTCCCCCCCCGGCAGGGAACCTAGCTATGGCTACACCTTC
15	.	TRBJ1-5	TRBV4-1	.	CASSQDQGSNQPQHF	TGCGCCAGCAGCCAAGATCAGGGCAGCAATCAGCCCCAGCATTTT
15	.	TRBJ2-5	TRBV29-1	.	CSVEDGGYFQETQYF	TGCAGCGTTGAAGATGGAGGATACTTCCAAGAGACCCAGTACTTC
18	.	TRBJ2-2	TRBV10-3	.	CAISESLGRSANTGELFF	TGTGCCATCAGTGAGTCGCTGGGCCGATCGGCGAACACCGGGGAGCTGTTTTTT
14	.	TRBJ2-3	TRBV11-2	.	CASSLAGGTDTQYF	TGTGCCAGCAGCTTAGCGGGGGGCACAGATACGCAGTATTTT
13	.	TRBJ2-3	TRBV13	.	CASGRGSTDTQYF	TGTGCCAGCGGGCGGGGAAGCACAGATACGCAGTATTTT
15	once	TRBJ1-5	TRBV28	TRBD1	CASSPDRDGNQPQHF	TGTGCCAGCAGTCCAGACAGGGACGGCAATCAGCCCCAGCATTTT
14	.	TRBJ2-2	TRBV29-1	TRBD2	CSVSGGGNTGELFF	TGCAGCGTTAGCGGGGGGGGGAACACCGGGGAGCTGTTTTTT
11	.	TRBJ1-1	TRBV4-1	.	CASSSIEEAFF	TGCGCCAGCAGCTCGATAGAGGAAGCTTTCTTT
15	.	TRBJ1-1	TRBV5-4	.	CASSLVGGGDTEAFF	TGTGCCAGCAGCTTGGTTGGGGGCGGCGACACTGAAGCTTTCTTT
15	.	TRBJ1-1	TRBV2	TRBD1	CASSKGTGGNTEAFF	TGTGCCAGCAGCAAAGGGACAGGGGGCAACACTGAAGCTTTCTTT
13	few	TRBJ1-3	TRBV6-6	.	CASSPGLGNTIYF	TGTGCCAGCAGTCCGGGACTTGGAAACACCATATATTTT
15	.	TRBJ2-5	TRBV9	.	CASSDPGSGQETQYF	TGTGCCAGCAGCGATCCGGGGAGCGGCCAAGAGACCCAGTACTTC
14	.	TRBJ1-1	TRBV5-1	.	CASSLTVMNTEAFF	TGCGCCAGCAGCTTGACAGTTATGAACACTGAAGCTTTCTTT
14	.	TRBJ2-3	TRBV27	TRBD2	CASRMGLAMDTQYF	TGTGCCAGCAGGATGGGACTAGCGATGGATACGCAGTATTTT
14	few	TRBJ2-1	TRBV7-9	TRBD1	CASSLLTGANEQFF	TGTGCCAGCAGCTTATTAACAGGGGCCAATGAGCAGTTCTTC
14	.	TRBJ2-3	TRBV5-1	.	CASSGGTGRDAQYF	TGCGCCAGCAGCGGGGGGACTGGAAGAGATGCGCAGTATTTT
13	.	TRBJ1-2	TRBV9	.	CASSAGSNYGYTF	TGTGCCAGCAGCGCCGGTTCTAACTATGGCTACACCTTC
12	.	TRBJ2-3	TRBV27	.	CASSLQGDTQYF	TGTGCCAGCAGTTTACAGGGGGATACGCAGTATTTT
17	.	TRBJ2-7	TRBV29-1	TRBD2	CSVQGQTSGESSYEQYF	TGCAGCGTTCAAGGGCAGACTAGCGGGGAGAGCTCCTACGAGCAGTACTTC
14	.	TRBJ2-7	TRBV6-1	.	CASSENLASYEQYF	TGTGCCAGCAGTGAAAACCTAGCGTCGTACGAGCAGTACTTC
17	.	TRBJ2-5	TRBV4-1	TRBD1	CASSQAPTGTGQETQYF	TGCGCCAGCAGCCAAGCCCCTACCGGGACAGGGCAAGAGACCCAGTACTTC
14	.	TRBJ1-1	TRBV6-6	.	CASSYLGQGTEAFF	TGTGCCAGCAGTTACTTGGGGCAGGGCACTGAAGCTTTCTTT
15	.	TRBJ2-3	TRBV9	TRBD2	CASSAAGERGDTQYF	TGTGCCAGCAGCGCAGCGGGAGAGCGGGGAGATACGCAGTATTTT
16	.	TRBJ1-2	TRBV5-6	.	CASSLAAGYTNYGYTF	TGTGCCAGCAGCTTGGCGGCAGGGTATACTAACTATGGCTACACCTTC
17	.	TRBJ2-1	TRBV11-2	TRBD1	CASSSSLQGAAYNEQFF	TGTGCCAGCAGTTCAAGCCTACAGGGGGCAGCCTACAATGAGCAGTTCTTC
15	.	TRBJ2-5	TRBV25-1	.	CASRELDGGGETQYF	TGTGCCAGCAGGGAATTGGATGGGGGCGGAGAGACCCAGTACTTC
15	.	TRBJ2-2	TRBV5-1	.	CASSPSGRELGELFF	TGCGCCAGCAGCCCCTCCGGACGGGAGCTCGGGGAGCTGTTTTTT
17	.	TRBJ2-1	TRBV6-1	TRBD2	CASSGGLAGVSYNEQFF	TGTGCCAGCAGTGGCGGACTAGCGGGGGTCTCCTACAATGAGCAGTTCTTC
17	.	TRBJ1-2	TRBV28	.	CASSSSAGGQGLYGYTF	TGTGCCAGCAGTTCCTCCGCGGGGGGACAAGGTCTCTATGGCTACACCTTC
17	.	TRBJ2-1	TRBV7-2	.	CASSLPGDYSSYNEQFF	TGTGCCAGCAGCTTACCAGGGGACTATAGCTCCTACAATGAGCAGTTCTTC
15	.	TRBJ1-6	TRBV5-8	.	CASSLGQGLGSPLHF	TGTGCCAGCAGCTTGGGGCAGGGGCTCGGTTCACCCCTCCACTTT
15	.	TRBJ2-3	TRBV6-1	TRBD2	CASSQLAGDTDTQYF	TGTGCCAGCAGCCAACTAGCGGGGGATACAGATACGCAGTATTTT
16	.	TRBJ2-1	TRBV27	TRBD2	CASSSGLAGGFHEQFF	TGTGCCAGCAGTTCAGGACTAGCGGGAGGGTTCCATGAGCAGTTCTTC
15	.	TRBJ1-1	TRBV27	.	CASSLVQGRNTEAFF	TGTGCCAGCAGTTTGGTTCAGGGTCGAAACACTGAAGCTTTCTTT
14	.	TRBJ2-5	TRBV6-1	.	CASTYFSVQETQYF	TGTGCCAGCACCTATTTTAGCGTGCAAGAGACCCAGTACTTC
16	.	TRBJ2-1	TRBV2	TRBD2	CASSASAGDSYNEQFF	TGTGCCAGCAGTGCATCGGCGGGGGACTCCTACAATGAGCAGTTCTTC
17	.	TRBJ2-2	TRBV6-1	TRBD1	CASSEHVDRGLTGELFF	TGTGCCAGCAGTGAACACGTGGACAGGGGGCTCACCGGGGAGCTGTTTTTT
17	.	TRBJ2-1	TRBV4-1	TRBD2	CASSQEGGGSSYNEQFF	TGCGCCAGCAGCCAAGAAGGCGGGGGGTCCTCCTACAATGAGCAGTTCTTC